The 15 T cell receptor beta chains in this list originate from one sample, sequenced in a study of T cells in tuberculosis. Profiling relied on immunoSEQ multiplex PCR, and the TCRdb table lists in-frame clones only, not all of them. The sample lists tens of thousands of clones, roughly 92% occurring once. Sample: PBMCs. The receptors originated from a donor aged 5-35 years with latent tuberculosis or without tuberculosis infection. Some clones in this sample may be carry-over from other donors' samples.

This chain connects TRBV19 to TRBJ1-1, with 10 bases aligning to TRBD1. The CDR3 totals 17 residues. With 1 base clipped from V and 4 bases from J, the junction kept 9 bases outside the gene matches. Germline V gene sequence: CDR1 LNHDA, CDR2 SQIVND (reference sequence). Here the CDR3 reads CASSIGGTGARLTEAFF. The DNA for the CDR3 is TGTGCCAGTAGTATAGGTGGGACAGGGGCCCGACTCACTGAAGCTTTCTTT. The complete variable domain, with remaining parts taken from reference TRBV19 and TRBJ1-1, reads DGGITQSPKYLFRKEGQNVTLSCEQNLNHDAMYWYRQDPGQGLRLIYYSQIVNDFQKGDIAEGYSVSREKKESFPLTVTSAQKNPTAFYLCASSIGGTGARLTEAFFGQGTRLTVV.

This chain links TRBV15 with TRBJ2-1, with TRBD2 matching 11 bases. Germline CDR1 and CDR2: LNHNV and YYDKDF (reference sequence). V was pared by 0 bases and J by 8 bases, with 6 bases of the junction left unmatched. This CDR3 has 16 residues. DNA of the CDR3: TGTGCCACCAGCAGAGAAATAGCGGGGGGGCCCGATGAGCAGTTCTTC. This sequence encodes CATSREIAGGPDEQFF.

This rearrangement joins TRBV4-1 to TRBJ2-1; TRBD1 matches 7 bases. The CDR3 covers 17 residues. Trimming at V came to 3 bases and at J to 1 base, leaving 9 bases not matched to a gene. Germline lookup yields CDR1 MGHRA and CDR2 YSYEKL. The CDR3 is CASSQARGQSSYNEQFF. CDR3 coding DNA: TGCGCCAGCAGCCAGGCCAGGGGACAGTCGTCCTACAATGAGCAGTTCTTC.

The chain has TRBV30 and TRBJ2-7; 7 bases are a match to TRBD2. Germline V gene sequence: CDR1 GTSNPN, CDR2 SVGIG (reference sequence). V lost 4 bases and J lost 0; bases outside the gene matches: 15. The CDR3 loop spans 17 amino acids. The CDR3 loop reads CAWTLYLESSGSYEQYF. The CDR3, as DNA: TGTGCCTGGACTTTGTACCTGGAGTCTAGCGGCTCCTACGAGCAGTACTTC.

The chain joins TRBV4-3 to TRBJ2-7, with D hard to call. V lost 1 base and J lost 1, with 11 bases in between. The germline gives CDR1 LGHNA, CDR2 YSLEER. The CDR3 contains 15 residues. In nucleotides, the CDR3 is TGCGCCAGCAGCCAAGCGACTTTCAGTTCCTACGAGCAGTACTTC. It is translated as CASSQATFSSYEQYF.

The rearrangement links TRBV9 to TRBJ1-2; D possibly corresponds to TRBD1 (6 bases). This CDR3 comprises 16 residues. Germline lookup yields CDR1 SGDLS and CDR2 YYNGEE. Deletions cut 1 base from V and 0 bases from J, with 13 bases between. The CDR3 DNA reads as TGTGCCAGCAGCGTATTACAGGGTGGGGCTAACTATGGCTACACCTTC. Translating gives CASSVLQGGANYGYTF.

This chain joins TRBV27 and TRBJ2-3; D may be TRBD2 (6 bases). V lost 5 bases to trimming and J lost 3 bases, with 18 bases between them. The CDR3 consists of 16 residues. Germline V gene lookup returns CDR1 MNHEY and CDR2 SMNVEV (reference sequence). Here the CDR3 reads CASSRDGGFGTDTQYF. CDR3 coding DNA: TGTGCCAGCAGTCGTGACGGGGGTTTTGGGACAGATACGCAGTATTTT.

In its sample, this clone was seen a few times. The chain uses TRBV7-2 and TRBJ2-7, with TRBD2 identical over 8 bases. Trimming removed 3 bases from V and 4 bases from J; junction bases left unmatched: 5. This CDR3 is built from 14 residues. Germline CDR1 reads SGHTA; CDR2 reads FQGNSA. CDR3: CASSLGGRRYEQYF. The CDR3 DNA reads as TGTGCCAGCAGCTTGGGCGGGAGGAGATACGAGCAGTACTTC.

CDR3 sequence: CASRGTEPEANTEAFF. The CDR3 DNA sequence: TGTGCCAGCCGCGGGACCGAGCCCGAGGCGAACACTGAAGCTTTCTTT. V gene TRBV25-1 combines with J gene TRBJ1-1; possibly TRBD1 for D (5 bases). Germline CDR1 is MGHDK and CDR2 is SYGVNS. With 8 bases removed from V and 1 base from J, the gap between germline ends came to 20 bases. CDR3 size: 16 residues.

This chain links TRBV14 with TRBJ1-2, with 10 bases that match TRBD1. The ends lost 1 base at V and 4 bases at J; junction bases unmatched: 0. The CDR3 consists of 14 residues. From germline, CDR1 is SGHDN and CDR2 FVKESK. As DNA, the CDR3 is TGTGCCAGCAGCCAAGGGACAGGGGGCTATGGCTACACCTTC. Protein: CASSQGTGGYGYTF.

This chain connects TRBV10-2 to TRBJ1-2, with a tentative D call TRBD1 (5 bases). Germline V gives CDR1 WSHSY, CDR2 SAAADI. V was clipped by 6 bases and J by 3 bases, with 17 bases between them. This CDR3 contains 15 residues. The CDR3 region is CASSFESGLYYGYTF. The CDR3 coding sequence is TGCGCCAGCAGCTTCGAGTCAGGGCTTTACTATGGCTACACCTTC.

The V gene is TRBV4-1, the J gene TRBJ2-7; TRBD2 agrees at 9 bases. This CDR3 is 16 amino acids long. Losses at the gene ends were 4 bases for V and 6 bases for J; bases not matched to a gene: 13. From germline, CDR1 is MGHRA and CDR2 YSYEKL. The CDR3 region is CASSLRGLAFESEQYF. The CDR3 DNA sequence: TGCGCCAGCAGCCTACGAGGACTAGCGTTTGAGTCCGAGCAGTACTTC.

The chain has TRBV7-5 and TRBJ2-6; TRBD1, the table's D call, lacks a check against the DNA. TRBV7-5 counts as a pseudogene. The length of the CDR3 is 17 residues. The CDR3 DNA reads TGTGCCAGAACATCCGCAAGTAGACAAAGTCGGGCCAACGTCCTGACTTTC. It translates to CARTSASRQSRANVLTF.

As regards this clone: The junction departs from germline at one end; a sequencing error may be responsible. In DNA, the CDR3 is TGTGCCAGCAGCGTAGCTACAGGGCCCTACGGGCAGTACTTC. Translation gives CASSVATGPYGQYF. The rearrangement links TRBV9 to TRBJ2-7; possibly TRBD1 for D (6 bases). This CDR3 region has 14 residues. In germline, CDR1 is SGDLS, CDR2 YYNGEE.

The CDR3 region is CASSYLYLWQDTDTQYF. The CDR3 DNA is TGTGCCAGTAGTTACCTCTACCTATGGCAGGACACAGATACGCAGTATTTT. V and J are TRBV19 and TRBJ2-3; D ambiguous. The CDR3 covers 17 residues. In germline, CDR1 is LNHDA, CDR2 SQIVND (reference sequence). With 5 bases removed from V and 2 bases from J, the gap between germline ends came to 20 bases.